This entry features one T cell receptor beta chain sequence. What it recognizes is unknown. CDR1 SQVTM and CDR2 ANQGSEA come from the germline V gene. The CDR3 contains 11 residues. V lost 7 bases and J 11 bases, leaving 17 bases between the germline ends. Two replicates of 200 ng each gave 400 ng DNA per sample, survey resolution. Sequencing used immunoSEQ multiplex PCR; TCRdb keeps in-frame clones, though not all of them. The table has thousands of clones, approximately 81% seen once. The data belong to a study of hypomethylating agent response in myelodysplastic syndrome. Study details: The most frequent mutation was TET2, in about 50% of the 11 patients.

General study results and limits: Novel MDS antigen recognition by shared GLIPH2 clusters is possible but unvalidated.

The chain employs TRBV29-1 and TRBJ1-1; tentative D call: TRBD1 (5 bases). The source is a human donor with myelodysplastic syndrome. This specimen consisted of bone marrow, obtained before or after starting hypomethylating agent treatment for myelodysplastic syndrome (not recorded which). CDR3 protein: CSGRGTQEAFF. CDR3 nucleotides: TGCAGCGGCCGGGGCACCCAGGAGGCTTTCTTT.